The 24 T cell receptor beta chains listed next were all sequenced from one sample in a study of T cell changes during pregnancy in multiple sclerosis. Here immunoSEQ multiplex PCR was the method, and the copy in TCRdb shows in-frame clones only, minus some. Found here are tens of thousands of clones, around 90% of them singletons; the top ten hold 5% to 6%. This specimen was peripheral blood, taken in the third trimester of pregnancy. The receptors shown here come from a female donor in good health, enrolled as a control in a pregnancy study.

This clone appeared once. The rearrangement uses TRBV27 and TRBJ2-1, with TRBD2 identical over 8 bases. The germline gives CDR1 MNHEY, CDR2 SMNVEV (reference sequence). Unmatched junction bases numbered 19, after V lost 8 bases and J lost 1 base. This CDR3 has 19 amino acids. The chain's CDR3 is CASGRLAGYYAGSYNEQFF. The CDR3 DNA follows: TGTGCCAGCGGTCGATTAGCGGGGTACTATGCTGGGTCCTACAATGAGCAGTTCTTC.

The chain recombines TRBV19 with TRBJ2-1, with 11 bases matching TRBD2. Germline-derived CDR1 and CDR2 are LNHDA and SQIVND (reference sequence). V lost 5 bases, J lost 0 bases, and 15 bases stayed unmatched. CDR3 length: 20 amino acids. The CDR3 DNA follows: TGTGCCAGTAGTCCACAACCGGGACTAGCGGACCGCAGCTCCTACAATGAGCAGTTCTTC. It translates to CASSPQPGLADRSSYNEQFF.

The chain links TRBV5-4 to TRBJ1-5, with D unresolved. Germline-derived CDR1 and CDR2 are SGHNT and YYREEE (reference sequence). This CDR3 has 15 amino acids. V was trimmed by 0 bases and J by 0 bases, leaving 7 bases between them. The CDR3 protein is CASSLEPHSNQPQHF. CDR3 bases: TGTGCCAGCAGCTTGGAGCCTCATAGCAATCAGCCCCAGCATTTT.

This clone appeared once. The chain employs TRBV6-5 and TRBJ1-4, with D possibly being TRBD1 (5 bases). Trimming took off 6 bases at V and 4 bases at J, with 12 bases between the two ends. The germline V gene encodes CDR1 MNHEY and CDR2 SVGAGI. The CDR3 contains 14 residues. In DNA form, the CDR3 reads TGTGCCAGCAGCCCGGGACTCCTTAATGAAAAACTGTTTTTT. Residues: CASSPGLLNEKLFF.

Here the CDR3 DNA reads TGTGCCAGCAGCTCCCCAGGACAGGGCCCCTCCGGGGAGCTGTTTTTT. It yields the protein CASSSPGQGPSGELFF. The chain carries TRBV7-3 and TRBJ2-2, with 8 bases matching TRBD1. CDR3 length: 16 residues. J was trimmed by 6 bases and V by 4 bases; bases with no gene match: 10. Germline lookup yields CDR1 SGHTA and CDR2 FQGTGA.

The genes are TRBV11-2 and TRBJ2-7; the D gene is possibly TRBD2 (6 bases). Germline loops: CDR1 SGHAT, CDR2 FQNNGV. V lost 1 base to trimming and J lost 4 bases, with 11 bases between them. The CDR3 totals 14 residues. Here the CDR3 reads CASSLAGGVYEQYF. DNA of the CDR3: TGTGCCAGCAGCTTAGCAGGCGGGGTATACGAGCAGTACTTC.

The chain employs TRBV7-2 and TRBJ1-4; maybe TRBD1 (5 bases). The CDR3 covers 14 residues. CDR1 is SGHTA, CDR2 FQGNSA, per germline. Trimming shortened V by 4 bases and J by 4 bases, and 10 bases separated the two germline ends. DNA for the CDR3: TGTGCCAGCAGCTCTAGGGGTATTAATGAAAAACTGTTTTTT. Its protein product is CASSSRGINEKLFF.

The gene calls are TRBV27 and TRBJ1-6; a weak D match, TRBD1 (6 bases). With 2 bases removed from V and 8 bases from J, the gap between germline ends came to 13 bases. The CDR3 extends over 15 amino acids. From germline, CDR1 is MNHEY and CDR2 SMNVEV (reference sequence). The CDR3 DNA reads TGTGCCAGCAGTTTAAGGGTGGCAGGGGATTCACCCCTCCACTTT. Amino acid sequence: CASSLRVAGDSPLHF.

The chain is built from TRBV27 and TRBJ1-6; D possibly corresponds to TRBD1 (6 bases). From germline, CDR1 is MNHEY and CDR2 SMNVEV (reference sequence). The CDR3 covers 14 residues. The germline V and J ends were trimmed by 7 bases and 7 bases, with 14 bases remaining between them. The CDR3 sequence: CASTSGQRNSPLHF. The CDR3 nucleotides are TGTGCCAGCACCTCAGGACAGCGAAATTCACCCCTCCACTTT.

The gene calls are TRBV29-1 and TRBJ1-1; maybe TRBD1 (5 bases). There are 15 residues in the CDR3. The germline CDR1 and CDR2 sequences are SQVTM and ANQGSEA. V lost 7 bases to trimming and J lost 1 base, with 19 bases between them. In DNA, the CDR3 is TGCAGCGCTGGGGGGATCGGTAAGACGAACACTGAAGCTTTCTTT. This gives the protein CSAGGIGKTNTEAFF.

V usage is TRBV2 and J usage is TRBJ2-5, with D possibly TRBD1 on 6 matching bases. Germline CDR1 reads SNHLY; CDR2 reads FYNNEI. CDR3 length equals 15 residues. Trimming shortened V by 3 bases and J by 4 bases, and 15 bases separated the two germline ends. The CDR3 is CASSDQGQRAETQYF. The DNA for the CDR3 is TGTGCCAGCAGTGACCAGGGGCAGAGGGCAGAGACCCAGTACTTC. Full variable domain (rest looked up from reference TRBV2 and TRBJ2-5): EPEVTQTPSHQVTQMGQEVILRCVPISNHLYFYWYRQILGQKVEFLVSFYNNEISEKSEIFDDQFSVERPDGSNFTLKIRSTKLEDSAMYFCASSDQGQRAETQYFGPGTRLLVL.

The chain links TRBV6-5 to TRBJ2-1; possibly TRBD2 for D (6 bases). Per the germline V gene, CDR1 is MNHEY and CDR2 is SVGAGI. V lost 6 bases to trimming and J lost 2 bases, with 14 bases between them. The CDR3 length is 15 residues. The CDR3 bases are TGTGCCAGCAGCCCCACAGGCGGGGCCTACAATGAGCAGTTCTTC. It is translated as CASSPTGGAYNEQFF.

The chain joins TRBV13 to TRBJ2-3; 10 nucleotides align to TRBD2. The CDR3 is 17 amino acids. Germline values: CDR1 PRHDT, CDR2 FYEKMQ (reference sequence). Trimming removed 4 bases from V and 6 bases from J; junction bases left unmatched: 13. The DNA of the CDR3 is TGTGCCAGCAGCTCCTTAAATAGCGGGGGGCCGATTGATACGCAGTATTTT. This sequence encodes CASSSLNSGGPIDTQYF.

This sequence joins TRBV5-5 and TRBJ2-7; 7 bases line up with TRBD1. In germline, CDR1 is SGHKS, CDR2 YYEKEE (reference sequence). This CDR3 contains 15 residues. V lost 4 bases, J lost 3 bases, and 10 bases stayed unmatched. The CDR3 region has the DNA TGTGCCAGCAGCCGGATTCAGGACAGGAGCTACGAGCAGTACTTC. Protein product: CASSRIQDRSYEQYF.

The rearrangement uses TRBV11-3 and TRBJ2-1; TRBD2 matches 10 bases. With 3 bases clipped from V and 6 bases from J, the junction kept 5 bases outside the gene matches. This CDR3 comprises 15 residues. Germline CDR1 is SGHNT and CDR2 is YENEEA. The CDR3 reads CASSFRLAGANEQFF. As DNA, the CDR3 is TGTGCCAGCAGCTTCCGGCTAGCGGGGGCCAATGAGCAGTTCTTC.

This sequence joins TRBV7-3 and TRBJ2-5; TRBD2 matches at 8 bases. Germline V gene lookup returns CDR1 SGHTA and CDR2 FQGTGA. V dropped 2 bases and J dropped 3; count of bases not matched to a gene: 8. CDR3 length: 16 residues. The CDR3 is CASSLLGAGAEETQYF. In nucleotides, the CDR3 is TGTGCCAGCAGCTTACTAGGAGCGGGGGCTGAAGAGACCCAGTACTTC.

The chain couples TRBV13 to TRBJ2-7; 8 bases line up with TRBD2. Trimming cost V 5 bases and J 3 bases; bases outside gene matches: 12. Germline V lookup: CDR1 PRHDT, CDR2 FYEKMQ (reference sequence). CDR3 size: 16 residues. CDR3 amino acids: CASSAYRAGGYYEQYF. The CDR3 region has the DNA TGTGCCAGCAGCGCATATAGGGCGGGGGGCTACTACGAGCAGTACTTC.

V usage is TRBV5-5 and J usage is TRBJ2-2; TRBD1 matches 11 bases. The CDR3 is made up of 19 amino acids. V gave up 0 bases and J gave up 4 bases; unmatched junction bases: 11. Germline CDR1 and CDR2: SGHKS and YYEKEE (reference sequence). The CDR3 nucleotides read TGTGCCAGCAGCTTGGGCGCGGTCTGGACAGGGGGCGGCACCGGGGAGCTGTTTTTT. Its translation: CASSLGAVWTGGGTGELFF. The full variable domain, with the rest looked up from reference TRBV5-5 and TRBJ2-2, is DAGVTQSPTHLIKTRGQQVTLRCSPISGHKSVSWYQQVLGQGPQFIFQYYEKEERGRGNFPDRFSARQFPNYSSELNVNALLLGDSALYLCASSLGAVWTGGGTGELFFGEGSRLTVL.

This chain connects TRBV7-3 to TRBJ1-1, with 8 positions matching TRBD1. From germline, CDR1 is SGHTA and CDR2 FQGTGA. The junction had 13 bases not matched to a gene; V was cut back by 5 bases and J by 8 bases. CDR3 length: 15 residues. CDR3 amino acids: CASSPDRGKSNEAFF. In DNA form, the CDR3 reads TGTGCCAGCAGCCCAGACAGGGGAAAGTCAAACGAAGCTTTCTTT.

The chain links TRBV5-1 to TRBJ2-7; 12 bases agree with TRBD2. V dropped 0 bases and J dropped 6; count of bases not matched to a gene: 4. This CDR3 has 15 amino acids. Germline CDR1 is SGHRS and CDR2 is YFSETQ. The CDR3 region is CASSLGLAGVGEQYF. CDR3 bases: TGCGCCAGCAGCTTGGGACTAGCGGGAGTGGGCGAGCAGTACTTC.

This clone ranks as medium-sized. This chain joins TRBV6-4 and TRBJ2-2; no reliable D call. Germline V gene lookup returns CDR1 MRHNA and CDR2 SNTAGT. This CDR3 comprises 16 residues. V was cut by 1 base and J by 3 bases, with 12 bases left in between. The chain's CDR3 is CASSDLLSTDTGELFF. The CDR3 DNA follows: TGTGCCAGCAGTGACTTGTTATCTACCGACACCGGGGAGCTGTTTTTT.

The chain has TRBV18 and TRBJ1-2; tentatively, D is TRBD1 (5 bases). V lost 6 bases, J lost 10 bases, and 18 bases lay in between. The CDR3 contains 13 residues. CDR1 and CDR2 (germline): KGHSH, LQKENI. This CDR3 reads CASSPTGGQAYTF. The CDR3 nucleotides are TGTGCCAGCTCGCCCACAGGCGGCCAGGCCTACACCTTC.

The chain carries TRBV9 and TRBJ1-1; a weak D match, TRBD1 (6 bases). The CDR3 extends over 14 amino acids. The V end was cut by 1 base, the J end by 7 bases, with 14 bases between. Germline V CDR1 and CDR2: SGDLS, YYNGEE. CDR3: CASSVYMSQGEAFF. The CDR3 coding sequence is TGTGCCAGCAGCGTATACATGTCACAGGGTGAAGCTTTCTTT. The full variable domain, in which reference TRBV9 and TRBJ1-1 provide the parts outside the CDR3, is DSGVTQTPKHLITATGQRVTLRCSPRSGDLSVYWYQQSLDQGLQFLIQYYNGEERAKGNILERFSAQQFPDLHSELNLSSLELGDSALYFCASSVYMSQGEAFFGQGTRLTVV.

A few counts support this clone. The gene calls are TRBV7-9 and TRBJ1-2; no firm D call. The CDR3 is 14 residues long. Between the trimmed V and J ends, which lost 4 bases and 1 base, there was a span of 10 bases. Germline values: CDR1 SEHNR, CDR2 FQNEAQ (reference sequence). Written as DNA, the CDR3 is TGTGCCAGCAGCTACCCTACAGTTAACTATGGCTACACCTTC. This codes for CASSYPTVNYGYTF.